A single sample is the source of the 20 T cell receptor beta chains below, sequenced in a study of shared clonotypes between healthy human individuals. Only in-frame clones appear in the TCRdb table, and some are missing; sequencing was by immunoSEQ multiplex PCR. The sample has around 690,000 clones; about 92% are singletons. The specimen sequenced was memory CD8+ T cells from PBMCs. As to subset: CD45RO+ cells pooled with CCR7-negative TemRA cells. Receptor source: a man aged 18 to 29 in good health. Some clones in this sample may be carry-over from other donors' samples.

The chain links TRBV10-3 to TRBJ1-4, with a tentative D call TRBD1 (5 bases). The germline V and J ends were trimmed by 3 bases and 5 bases, with 10 bases remaining between them. The CDR3 has 14 residues. The germline CDR1 and CDR2 sequences are ENHRY and SYGVKD. The CDR3: CAISDRAGNEKLFF. CDR3 nucleotide sequence: TGTGCCATCAGTGACAGGGCAGGGAATGAAAAACTGTTTTTT.

This sequence joins TRBV27 and TRBJ2-5; 9 nucleotides match TRBD2. CDR1 and CDR2 from the germline V gene are MNHEY and SMNVEV (reference sequence). J lost 5 bases, V lost 2 bases, and 15 bases had no gene match. The CDR3 length is 18 residues. The CDR3 protein is CASSLRSASGIIAETQYF. CDR3 in DNA: TGTGCCAGCAGTTTAAGGTCGGCTAGCGGGATTATTGCGGAGACCCAGTACTTC.

The chain links TRBV5-1 to TRBJ2-7; D is undetermined. CDR3 length: 14 residues. Germline-derived CDR1 and CDR2 are SGHRS and YFSETQ. Deletions cut 3 bases from V and 4 bases from J, with 14 bases between. The CDR3 DNA reads as TGCGCCAGCAGCTCCCCGAACCCGTTGTACGAGCAGTACTTC. Encoded protein: CASSSPNPLYEQYF.

This chain links TRBV27 with TRBJ2-2; D possibly uses TRBD1 or TRBD2 (5 bases each). This CDR3 is built from 15 residues. The germline CDR1 and CDR2 sequences are MNHEY and SMNVEV (reference sequence). Trimming shortened V by 3 bases and J by 4 bases, and 12 bases separated the two germline ends. The CDR3 spells CASSLGQGPTGELFF. The DNA of the CDR3 is TGTGCCAGCAGTTTGGGGCAGGGACCCACCGGGGAGCTGTTTTTT.

The J gene is TRBJ1-1, the V gene TRBV9; 7 nucleotides match TRBD1. Losses at the gene ends were 5 bases for V and 11 bases for J; bases not matched to a gene: 9. The CDR3 length is 12 residues. Germline assignment: CDR1 SGDLS and CDR2 YYNGEE. The chain's CDR3 is CASSADRDLAFF. In DNA form, the CDR3 reads TGTGCCAGCAGTGCAGACAGGGATTTGGCTTTCTTT.

The chain recombines TRBV18 with TRBJ2-1; D is unresolved. Trimming removed 6 bases at V and 6 bases at J, with 18 bases between. The CDR3 is made up of 15 amino acids. Germline CDR1 reads KGHSH; CDR2 reads LQKENI. The DNA for the CDR3 is TGTGCCAGCTCCCCGCCACCCGCTATCCCCAATGAGCAGTTCTTC. Translating it yields CASSPPPAIPNEQFF.

This clone was recorded once. The chain has TRBV27 and TRBJ2-1; D is unclear. V was cut by 2 bases and J by 12 bases, with 14 bases left in between. The germline gives CDR1 MNHEY, CDR2 SMNVEV (reference sequence). This CDR3 contains 13 residues. In DNA form, the CDR3 reads TGTGCCAGCAGTTTAGCCACCCCAACCCCGCAGTTCTTC. It translates to CASSLATPTPQFF.

The CDR3 coding sequence is TGTGCCAGCAGCCACACGGGAGACTCCTACGAGCAGTACTTC. Protein: CASSHTGDSYEQYF. The genes are TRBV11-2 and TRBJ2-7, with a tentative D call TRBD2 (6 bases). The CDR3 totals 14 residues. The germline V gene encodes CDR1 SGHAT and CDR2 FQNNGV. V lost 5 bases and J lost 0, with 11 bases in between.

This sequence joins TRBV28 and TRBJ1-5; the match to TRBD1 covers 7 bases. After removal of 3 bases from V and 4 bases from J, the junction contained 3 bases not matched to a gene. The CDR3 has 14 residues. Germline V gives CDR1 MDHEN, CDR2 SYDVKM. CDR3 in DNA: TGTGCCAGCAGTTTGGGACAGCCGAATCAGCCCCAGCATTTT. This translates into CASSLGQPNQPQHF.

V gene TRBV7-9 combines with J gene TRBJ2-3; perhaps TRBD2 as D (6 bases). The length of the CDR3 is 16 residues. V was cut by 5 bases and J by 3 bases, with 18 bases left in between. CDR1 SEHNR and CDR2 FQNEAQ come from the germline V gene (reference sequence). The CDR3 coding sequence is TGTGCCAGCAGCCCGATCAGCGGGCGTGGAACAGATACGCAGTATTTT. This encodes CASSPISGRGTDTQYF.

This clone came up once. The junction does not match germline at one end; this may be a read error. V is TRBV19 and J is TRBJ2-1; possibly TRBD2 for D (5 bases). Looked up from germline, CDR1 is LNHDA and CDR2 is SQIVND (reference sequence). CDR3 size: 14 residues. The CDR3 nucleotides are TGTGCCACTAGTTGGGCGGGTCCCTACAATGAGCAGTTCTTC. The encoded protein is CATSWAGPYNEQFF.

The CDR3 region is CASSLSSGRTGELFF. The DNA of the CDR3 is TGCGCCAGCAGCTTGTCCTCCGGGAGAACCGGGGAGCTGTTTTTT. The chain is built from TRBV5-1 and TRBJ2-2, with a weak D call TRBD2 (6 bases). Trimming left V 1 base short and J 5 bases short, with 12 bases between. Looked up from germline, CDR1 is SGHRS and CDR2 is YFSETQ. The CDR3 loop spans 15 amino acids. Supplemented by reference TRBV5-1 and TRBJ2-2, the full variable domain reads KAGVTQTPRYLIKTRGQQVTLSCSPISGHRSVSWYQQTPGQGLQFLFEYFSETQRNKGNFPGRFSGRQFSNSRSEMNVSTLELGDSALYLCASSLSSGRTGELFFGEGSRLTVL.

This chain joins TRBV14 and TRBJ2-1; unclear D gene. V gave up 3 bases and J gave up 8 bases, with 11 bases separating them. Per germline, CDR1 SGHDN and CDR2 FVKESK. The CDR3 has 13 amino acids. DNA of the CDR3: TGTGCCAGCAGCCACCAAGACTTGGATGAGCAGTTCTTC. Translated, it gives CASSHQDLDEQFF.

The genes are TRBV7-9 and TRBJ2-5; the match to TRBD2 covers 11 bases. Germline assignment: CDR1 SEHNR and CDR2 FQNEAQ (reference sequence). CDR3 size: 15 residues. The V and J ends lost 4 bases and 1 base, in that order; junction bases with no gene match: 2. The CDR3 protein is CASSSGLAGQETQYF. DNA for the CDR3: TGTGCCAGCAGCTCCGGACTAGCGGGCCAAGAGACCCAGTACTTC.

The sample holds many counts of this clone. The J gene is TRBJ2-1, the V gene TRBV5-4; D uncertain. Germline assignment: CDR1 SGHNT and CDR2 YYREEE (reference sequence). The CDR3 covers 14 residues. The ends were cut back, 6 bases at V and 0 bases at J, with 10 bases in the middle. In nucleotides, the CDR3 is TGTGCCAGCACCCTGGAGAGCTCCTACAATGAGCAGTTCTTC. Translated, it gives CASTLESSYNEQFF.

The gene calls are TRBV5-4 and TRBJ2-1; 8 bases are shared with TRBD2. V shed 5 bases and J 3 bases; nucleotides not matched to a gene: 7. The germline V gene has CDR1 SGHNT and CDR2 YYREEE (reference sequence). The CDR3 consists of 15 residues. In nucleotides, the CDR3 is TGTGCCAGCAGGGGGGGGACTAGTCGCTACAATGAGCAGTTCTTC. Encoded protein: CASRGGTSRYNEQFF.

The V call is TRBV7-9, the J call TRBJ1-2; maybe TRBD1 (5 bases). CDR1 SEHNR and CDR2 FQNEAQ come from the germline V gene (reference sequence). This CDR3 is built from 15 residues. V lost 1 base and J lost 6, with 15 bases in between. CDR3 sequence (DNA): TGTGCCAGCAGCTTAGGGGGCAGTCCTACGGATGGCTACACCTTC. The encoded protein is CASSLGGSPTDGYTF.

As concerns this clone: The same CDR3 arises from other DNA sequences in this sample as well. V gene TRBV28 combines with J gene TRBJ2-7; D possibly corresponds to TRBD2 (5 bases). CDR1 and CDR2 (germline): MDHEN, SYDVKM. Between the trimmed V and J ends, which lost 3 bases and 2 bases, there was a span of 5 bases. The CDR3 contains 12 residues. The CDR3, as DNA: TGTGCCAGCAGTTTCGGGACCTACGAGCAGTACTTC. Residues: CASSFGTYEQYF.

The genes are TRBV13 and TRBJ2-1; 7 positions match TRBD1. The CDR3 totals 16 residues. V was clipped by 0 bases and J by 0 bases; unmatched bases: 2. Germline-derived CDR1 and CDR2 are PRHDT and FYEKMQ (reference sequence). CDR3 protein: CASSLGQGSSYNEQFF. CDR3 DNA sequence: TGTGCCAGCAGCTTAGGACAGGGGAGCTCCTACAATGAGCAGTTCTTC.

The chain is built from TRBV9 and TRBJ2-7, with D possibly matching TRBD2 (5 bases). Germline-derived CDR1 and CDR2 are SGDLS and YYNGEE. The CDR3 consists of 11 residues. Trimming stripped 4 bases from V and 4 bases from J, with 6 bases between. CDR3 nucleotide sequence: TGTGCCAGCAGCTCGGGATACGAGCAGTACTTC. This encodes CASSSGYEQYF.